Listed below are T cell receptor beta chains from one sample, sequenced in a study of monozygotic twins with inflammatory bowel disease. TCRdb re-called the 5' RACE reads; one entry per CDR3 protein, DNA not given. The table counts 310,000 or so distinct CDR3 sequences; approximately 2% lies in the top ten. Sequencing was performed on blood. Receptor source: a human donor with ulcerative colitis or Crohn's disease, or a healthy co-twin of an affected twin (not recorded which). Each CDR3 is given with its conserved first and last residue.

>TRBJ2-1|TRBV28
CASLSPRQGANEQFF
>TRBJ2-5|TRBV14
CASSRSGLAGGLWTQYF
>TRBJ2-1|TRBV20-1
CSAGRGDAYNEQFF
>TRBJ1-1|TRBV7-2
CASRRTNTEAFF
>TRBJ2-3|TRBV29-1
CSAGQGADTQYF
>TRBJ2-7|TRBV4-1
CASSQEGVLAVKYEQYF
>TRBJ2-2|TRBV7-9
CASSERRPKGELFF
>TRBJ2-7|TRBV6-2/TRBV6-3
CANTGTGTYEQYF
>TRBJ2-7|TRBV20-1
CSAREKGERGLSYEQYF
>TRBJ1-1|TRBV6-1
CASSSDGVRAFF
>TRBJ2-1|TRBV20-1
CSARPTSGRVNEQFF
>TRBJ2-5|TRBV7-2
CASSPRMETQYF
>TRBJ2-3|TRBV5-1
CASSLGAVAGGLTDTQYF
>TRBJ2-2|TRBV20-1
CSATAEANTGELFF
>TRBJ2-2|TRBV27
CASIDRERLFTGELFF
>TRBJ1-2|TRBV6-5
CASSYGAGSQNYGYTF
>TRBJ2-1|TRBV10-2
CASRGTGWYNEQFF
>TRBJ1-5|TRBV7-9
CASASTDQPQHF
>TRBJ2-5|TRBV4-2
CASSPRTSGSGETQYF
>TRBJ2-2|TRBV6-5
CASSYWASGANTGELFF
>TRBJ1-2|TRBV10-3
CALSREREGYTF
>TRBJ2-1|TRBV28
CASSFGGTDSNEQFF
>TRBJ2-1|TRBV20-1
CSARTSAYNEQFF
>TRBJ1-5|TRBV2
CASSEWGGGQPQHF
>TRBJ1-5|TRBV6-1
CASSEGEQPQHF
>TRBJ2-5|TRBV29-1
CSVDLLVEETQYF